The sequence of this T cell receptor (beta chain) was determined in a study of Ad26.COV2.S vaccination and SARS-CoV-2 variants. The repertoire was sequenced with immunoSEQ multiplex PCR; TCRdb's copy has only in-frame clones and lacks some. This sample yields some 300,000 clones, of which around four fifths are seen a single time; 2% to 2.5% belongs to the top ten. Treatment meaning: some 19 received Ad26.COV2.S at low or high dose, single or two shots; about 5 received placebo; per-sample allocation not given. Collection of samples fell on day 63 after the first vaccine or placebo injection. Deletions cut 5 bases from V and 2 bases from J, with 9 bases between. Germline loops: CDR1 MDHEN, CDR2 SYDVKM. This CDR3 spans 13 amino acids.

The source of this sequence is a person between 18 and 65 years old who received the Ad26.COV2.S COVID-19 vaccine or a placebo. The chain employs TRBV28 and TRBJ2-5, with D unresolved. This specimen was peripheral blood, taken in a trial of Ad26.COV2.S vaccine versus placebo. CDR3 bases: TGTGCCAGCAGTCGGACGCAACAAGAGACCCAGTACTTC. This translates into CASSRTQQETQYF.